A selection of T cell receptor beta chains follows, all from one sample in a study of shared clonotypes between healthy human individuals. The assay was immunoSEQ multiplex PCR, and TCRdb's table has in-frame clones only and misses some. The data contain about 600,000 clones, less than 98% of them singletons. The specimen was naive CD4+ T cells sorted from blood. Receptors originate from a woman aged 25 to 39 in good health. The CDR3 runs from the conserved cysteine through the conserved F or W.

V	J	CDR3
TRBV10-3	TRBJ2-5	CAISEGSRQETQYF
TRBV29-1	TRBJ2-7	CSVGRGGSNEQYF
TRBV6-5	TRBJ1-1	CASSRGGRVNTEAFF
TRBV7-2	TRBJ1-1	CASSLVSSVRYFF
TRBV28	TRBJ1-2	CASGARANYGYTF
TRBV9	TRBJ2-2	CASSLFPGAVGELFF
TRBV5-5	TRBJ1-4	CASSLDGGRTNEKLFF
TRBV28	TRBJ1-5	CASSYRVVFDQPQHF
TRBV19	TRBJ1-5	CASSTTGGNQPQHF
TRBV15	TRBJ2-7	CATSRDIAYEQYF
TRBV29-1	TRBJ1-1	CSAMTVNTEAFF
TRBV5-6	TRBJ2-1	CASSGRLYNEQFF
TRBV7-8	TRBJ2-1	CASSSDRGDEQFF
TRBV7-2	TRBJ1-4	CASSLVSDIGEKLFF
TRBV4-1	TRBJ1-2	CASRSLGGHARGYTF
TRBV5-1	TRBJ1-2	CASSLASDYGYTF
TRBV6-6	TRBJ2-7	CATGTSSSYEQYF
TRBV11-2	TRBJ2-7	CASSLAATSGNTYEQYF
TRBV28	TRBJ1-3	CASSLPPGNTIYF
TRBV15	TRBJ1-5	CATKTGGQPQHF
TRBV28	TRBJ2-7	CASLSSYEQYF
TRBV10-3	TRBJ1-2	CAISEDKANYGYTF
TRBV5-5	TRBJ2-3	CASSGTTGTGNTDTQYF
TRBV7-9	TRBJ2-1	CASSLREGSYNEQFF
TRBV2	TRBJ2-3	CASMRLGSTDTQYF
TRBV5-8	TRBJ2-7	CASSLDVNNAGLGQYF
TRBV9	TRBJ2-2	CASSVGWAGELFF
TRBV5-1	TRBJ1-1	CASSGATTNTEAFF
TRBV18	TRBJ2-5	CASSPGEGAWETQYF
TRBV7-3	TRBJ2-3	CASSRTSGSSDTQYF
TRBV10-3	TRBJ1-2	CAIAPGAGDYGYTF
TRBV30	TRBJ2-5	CAWRMTAQGTQYF
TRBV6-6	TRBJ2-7	CASSLQGQGKSEQYF
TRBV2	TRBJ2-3	CASSVTLTGTDTQYF
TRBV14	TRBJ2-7	CASSQVGPTKQYF
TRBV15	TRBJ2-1	CATSRGGGGNSYNEQFF
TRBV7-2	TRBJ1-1	CASSFFVGMNTEAFF
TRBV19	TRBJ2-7	CASSKGQGASYEQYF
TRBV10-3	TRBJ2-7	CAISGLAGGEEQYF
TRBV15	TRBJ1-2	CATSRDRRPGKGYTF
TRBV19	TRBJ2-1	CASRTGHANNEQFF
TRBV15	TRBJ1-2	CATSRPGPTNYGYTF